The sequence of this T cell receptor (beta chain) was determined in a study of OX40 agonist ivuxolimab in advanced cancers. Patients were excluded for autoimmune disease history or systemic immunosuppression. At baseline, cycle 4 day 1, and cycle 7 day 1, blood was sampled. Germline-derived CDR1 and CDR2 are LNHNV and YYDKDF (reference sequence). This CDR3 has 17 amino acids. The V end was cut by 0 bases, the J end by 4 bases, with 17 bases between. Only in-frame clones appear in the TCRdb table, and some are missing; sequencing was by immunoSEQ multiplex PCR. Of just under 95,000 clones listed, around 87% are singletons.

This TCR was sampled from an adult with an advanced solid tumor such as melanoma, head and neck, liver or kidney cancer. The sample was CD4+ or CD8+ T cells sorted from blood, taken in a trial of the OX40 agonist ivuxolimab. This chain uses TRBV15 with TRBJ2-3; unclear D gene. CDR3 protein: CATSRDRPLSIPDTQYF. The CDR3 region has the DNA TGTGCCACCAGCAGAGATCGGCCCCTAAGCATCCCAGATACGCAGTATTTT.